This T cell receptor beta chain emerged from a study of T cell changes during pregnancy in multiple sclerosis. V shed 7 bases and J shed 5 bases, with 14 bases lying between them. The germline V gene has CDR1 LNHDA and CDR2 SQIVND (reference sequence). This CDR3 region has 13 residues. TCRdb's table, derived via immunoSEQ multiplex PCR, lists solely in-frame clones and lacks some. The sample consists of 55,000 to 70,000 clones, 70% to 90% of them appearing once. The source is a female donor with multiple sclerosis, enrolled in a pregnancy study. The chain joins TRBV19 to TRBJ2-5, with D unresolved. The material was peripheral blood, obtained in the first trimester of pregnancy. CDR3 in DNA: TGTGCCAGTACCGCGTCCCAACGGGAGACCCAGTACTTC. Translated, it gives CASTASQRETQYF.